These T cell receptor beta chains were read from a single sample in a study of beta chain features in type 1 diabetes. This table comes from immunoSEQ multiplex PCR, and its TCRdb copy is limited to in-frame clones, with some not included. The sample has approximately 600,000 clones; under 15% are singletons. Specimen: naive CD4+ T cells from blood. These receptors originate from a man younger than 45 with type 1 diabetes. The CDR3 runs from the conserved cysteine through the conserved F or W. Each record gives: J gene, D gene, clone size, V gene, CDR3 protein, CDR3 DNA. D genes are given only for firm matches. Size values are once, few and many counts, or a class for expanded clones, and some rows have none.

>TRBJ2-7|.|.|TRBV29-1
CSARLAPGPNYEQYF
TGCAGCGCACGGCTGGCGCCGGGGCCAAATTACGAGCAGTACTTC
>TRBJ2-3|.|.|TRBV9
CASSVGKLNTDTQYF
TGTGCCAGCAGCGTAGGAAAACTAAACACAGATACGCAGTATTTT
>TRBJ2-3|TRBD1|.|TRBV29-1
CSVTAGGLTDTQYF
TGCAGCGTGACCGCAGGGGGCTTAACAGATACGCAGTATTTT
>TRBJ1-5|.|.|TRBV7-2
CASSGGPNQPQHF
TGTGCCAGCAGCGGCGGCCCCAATCAGCCCCAGCATTTT
>TRBJ2-7|TRBD1|.|TRBV5-6
CASSSRDRYEQYF
TGTGCCAGCAGCTCCCGGGACAGATACGAGCAGTACTTC
>TRBJ1-5|.|few|TRBV6-5
CASRGSNQPQHF
TGTGCCAGCAGGGGAAGCAATCAGCCCCAGCATTTT
>TRBJ1-2|TRBD1|few|TRBV9
CASSAGQGGSYGYTF
TGTGCCAGCAGCGCCGGACAGGGAGGAAGCTATGGCTACACCTTC
>TRBJ2-1|TRBD1|few|TRBV29-1
CSVGDSLSSYNEQFF
TGCAGCGTTGGGGACAGTCTCTCCTCCTACAATGAGCAGTTCTTC
>TRBJ2-3|.|few|TRBV27
CATSSRGAFTDTQYF
TGTGCCACCTCCTCCCGGGGGGCCTTCACAGATACGCAGTATTTT
>TRBJ2-6|TRBD1|few|TRBV29-1
CSVEDRGDSGANVLTF
TGCAGCGTTGAGGACAGGGGGGACTCTGGGGCCAACGTCCTGACTTTC
>TRBJ2-2|.|few|TRBV10-3
CAISDSNTGELFF
TGTGCCATCAGTGATAGTAACACCGGGGAGCTGTTTTTT
>TRBJ2-7|.|.|TRBV19
CASSGDILIEQYF
TGTGCCAGTAGTGGGGACATCCTAATCGAGCAGTACTTC
>TRBJ1-6|TRBD1|.|TRBV30
CAWTPTGVDSPLHF
TGTGCCTGGACGCCGACAGGGGTGGATTCACCCCTCCACTTT
>TRBJ1-1|TRBD1|few|TRBV10-3
CAISAGQGSTEAFF
TGTGCCATCAGTGCCGGACAGGGATCCACTGAAGCTTTCTTT
>TRBJ2-7|TRBD2|.|TRBV5-1
CASSSPGLADSEQYF
TGCGCCAGCAGCTCCCCGGGACTAGCGGATTCCGAGCAGTACTTC
>TRBJ1-1|.|.|TRBV29-1
CSVEASQGLKAFF
TGCAGCGTTGAAGCTTCCCAGGGGTTGAAAGCTTTCTTT
>TRBJ1-2|.|few|TRBV5-6
CASSPGSTYGYTF
TGTGCCAGCAGCCCCGGGAGCACCTATGGCTACACCTTC
>TRBJ1-1|.|few|TRBV28
CASRAGNTEAFF
TGTGCCAGCAGGGCGGGGAACACTGAAGCTTTCTTT
>TRBJ1-5|TRBD1|few|TRBV7-3
CASSGRQGSGNQPQHF
TGTGCCAGCAGCGGCCGACAGGGCTCGGGCAATCAGCCCCAGCATTTT
>TRBJ1-5|.|.|TRBV2
CASSDTGNQPQHF
TGTGCCAGCAGCGATACAGGGAATCAGCCCCAGCATTTT
>TRBJ2-7|TRBD1|few|TRBV6-5
CASSALQGRPSEQYF
TGTGCCAGCAGTGCCCTACAGGGGCGACCTAGCGAGCAGTACTTC
>TRBJ2-7|.|.|TRBV20-1
CSAGEQYF
TGCAGTGCGGGAGAGCAGTACTTC
>TRBJ2-2|.|.|TRBV30
CAWSVQGFGELFF
TGTGCCTGGAGTGTACAAGGGTTCGGGGAGCTGTTTTTT
>TRBJ2-7|.|.|TRBV2
CASSLTYYEQYF
TGTGCCAGCAGTTTAACATACTACGAGCAGTACTTC
>TRBJ2-3|.|few|TRBV29-1
CSVEGVAVATDTQYF
TGCAGCGTAGAAGGGGTAGCGGTAGCCACAGATACGCAGTATTTT
>TRBJ1-2|.|.|TRBV29-1
CSAAGGLYGCTF
.
>TRBJ2-7|.|few|TRBV10-3
CAISDNPKSYEQYF
TGTGCCATCAGTGATAATCCTAAATCCTACGAGCAGTACTTC
>TRBJ1-1|.|few|TRBV2
CASSERVNTEAFF
TGTGCCAGCAGTGAGAGGGTGAACACTGAAGCTTTCTTT
>TRBJ2-1|.|.|TRBV5-1
CASSFLPTSGNEQFF
TGCGCCAGCAGCTTCCTTCCGACTAGTGGCAATGAGCAGTTCTTC
>TRBJ2-7|.|few|TRBV14
CASSPRENEQYF
TGTGCCAGCAGCCCCAGGGAGAACGAGCAGTACTTC
>TRBJ1-2|TRBD1|.|TRBV7-8
CASSLFPPGGTNYGYTF
TGTGCCAGCAGCTTATTTCCTCCAGGGGGGACGAACTATGGCTACACCTTC
>TRBJ1-2|.|.|TRBV7-9
CASSLFSGESSPSGYTF
TGTGCCAGCAGCTTATTTTCCGGGGAATCATCACCAAGCGGCTACACCTTC
>TRBJ1-2|.|few|TRBV4-2
CASSQDVGRDYGYTF
TGTGCCAGCAGCCAAGATGTGGGGAGGGACTATGGCTACACCTTC
>TRBJ2-6|TRBD1|few|TRBV9
CASSPTGTGGGSAGANVLTF
TGTGCCAGCAGCCCTACCGGGACAGGGGGCGGAAGCGCTGGGGCCAACGTCCTGACTTTC
>TRBJ2-1|.|.|TRBV10-3
CAISESGGTAEWEQFF
TGTGCCATCAGTGAGTCGGGCGGCACGGCGGAGTGGGAGCAGTTCTTC
>TRBJ2-7|.|few|TRBV16
CASSHPKTSYEQYF
TGTGCCAGCAGCCATCCCAAAACCTCTTACGAGCAGTACTTC
>TRBJ2-5|.|.|TRBV7-2
CASSLGAGKETQYF
TGTGCCAGCAGCTTAGGGGCAGGGAAAGAGACCCAGTACTTC
>TRBJ2-2|.|.|TRBV7-2
CASSSINTGELFF
TGTGCCAGCAGCTCGATTAACACCGGGGAGCTGTTTTTT
>TRBJ2-1|TRBD1|.|TRBV2
CASDNRGNEQFF
TGTGCCAGCGACAACAGGGGCAATGAGCAGTTCTTC
>TRBJ2-7|.|.|TRBV6-5
CASSYGSGTTYEQYF
TGTGCCAGCAGTTACGGGTCGGGCACCACCTACGAGCAGTACTTC
>TRBJ1-1|.|.|TRBV5-4
CASSFWGNTEAFF
TGTGCCAGCAGCTTCTGGGGGAACACTGAAGCTTTCTTT
>TRBJ1-2|.|.|TRBV27
CASGIYRSGYTF
TGTGCCAGCGGAATTTACAGGAGTGGCTACACCTTC
>TRBJ2-5|.|few|TRBV7-2
CASSLGSEQETQYF
TGTGCCAGCAGCTTAGGGTCAGAACAAGAGACCCAGTACTTC
>TRBJ2-5|TRBD2|.|TRBV7-2
CASRQYSAGGRETQYF
TGTGCCAGCCGCCAATACTCAGCGGGGGGCCGGGAGACCCAGTACTTC
>TRBJ2-2|.|few|TRBV9
CASSVSGTAGTGELFF
TGTGCCAGCAGCGTCTCCGGGACAGCGGGCACCGGGGAGCTGTTTTTT
>TRBJ2-1|.|once|TRBV7-2
CASSPPRNEQFF
TGTGCCAGCAGCCCCCCCCGGAATGAGCAGTTCTTC
>TRBJ1-2|.|few|TRBV15
CATSPGGHPYGYTF
TGTGCCACCAGCCCCGGGGGTCACCCCTATGGCTACACCTTC
>TRBJ2-1|.|few|TRBV9
CASSVDFGSYNEQFF
TGTGCCAGCAGCGTAGACTTCGGCTCCTACAATGAGCAGTTCTTC
>TRBJ1-6|.|.|TRBV13
CASSSTDRSSYNSPLHF
TGTGCCAGCAGCTCCACCGACAGGAGCTCCTATAATTCACCCCTCCACTTT
>TRBJ1-4|.|.|TRBV13
CASSSWDRTNEKLFF
TGTGCCAGCAGCTCCTGGGACCGGACTAATGAAAAACTGTTTTTT
>TRBJ2-3|TRBD2|few|TRBV29-1
CSARRLAGGTDTQYF
TGCAGCGCGAGACGACTAGCGGGGGGCACAGATACGCAGTATTTT
>TRBJ2-1|TRBD2|.|TRBV4-3
CASSGTGTKQFF
TGCGCCAGCAGCGGCACCGGGACTAAGCAGTTCTTC
>TRBJ2-3|.|few|TRBV7-9
CASSFQGWADTQYF
TGTGCCAGCAGCTTTCAGGGTTGGGCAGATACGCAGTATTTT
>TRBJ1-3|.|.|TRBV18
CASSTGDGNTIYF
TGTGCCAGCTCCACAGGAGACGGAAACACCATATATTTT
>TRBJ1-2|.|.|TRBV2
CASSENREIGGYTF
TGTGCCAGCAGTGAGAACAGGGAAATAGGTGGCTACACCTTC